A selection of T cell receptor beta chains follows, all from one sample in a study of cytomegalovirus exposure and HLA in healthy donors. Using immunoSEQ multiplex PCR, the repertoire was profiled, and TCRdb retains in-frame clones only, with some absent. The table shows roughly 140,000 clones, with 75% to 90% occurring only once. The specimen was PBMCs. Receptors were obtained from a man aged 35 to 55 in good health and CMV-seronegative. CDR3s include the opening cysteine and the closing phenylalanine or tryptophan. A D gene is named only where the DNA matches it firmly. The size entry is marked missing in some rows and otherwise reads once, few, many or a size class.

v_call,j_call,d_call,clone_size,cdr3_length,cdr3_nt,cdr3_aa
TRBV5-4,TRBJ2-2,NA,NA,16,TGTGCCAGCAGCTTGTACGGCGGGGTGGGGACCGGGGAGCTGTTTTTT,CASSLYGGVGTGELFF
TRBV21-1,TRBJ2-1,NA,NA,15,TGTGCCAGCAGCCCTCTTAGTCGAATAGACAATGAGCAGTTCTTC,CASSPLSRIDNEQFF
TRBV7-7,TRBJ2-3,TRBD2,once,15,TGTGCTAGCAGCTTAGTAGCGGGGGGGCCAGATACGCAGTATTTT,CASSLVAGGPDTQYF
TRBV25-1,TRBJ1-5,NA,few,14,TGTGCCAGCAGTGAATATGGAGAGGAGAAGCCCCAGCATTTT,CASSEYGEEKPQHF
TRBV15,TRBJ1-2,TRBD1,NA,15,TGTGCCACCAGCAGAGTGACAGGGGCGGGCTATGGCTACACCTTC,CATSRVTGAGYGYTF
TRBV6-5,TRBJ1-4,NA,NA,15,TGTGCCAGCAGTTATGTGACAGGCATAAATGAAAAACTGTTTTTT,CASSYVTGINEKLFF
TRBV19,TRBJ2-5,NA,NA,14,TGTGCCAGTAGTCCCTTGGGCTCTGCAGAGACCCAGTACTTC,CASSPLGSAETQYF
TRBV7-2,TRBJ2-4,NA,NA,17,TGTGCCAGCAGCTTAGTTGGCGGGGGCGGGGCCAAAAACATTCAGTACTTC,CASSLVGGGGAKNIQYF
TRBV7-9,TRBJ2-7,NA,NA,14,TGTGCCAGCAGGGGGGCAGGGGTTACGTACGAGCAGTACTTC,CASRGAGVTYEQYF
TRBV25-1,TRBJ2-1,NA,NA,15,TGTGCCAGCAGTCGTCAGGGAAACGCCTACAATGAGCAGTTCTTC,CASSRQGNAYNEQFF
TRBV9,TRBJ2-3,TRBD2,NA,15,TGTGCCAGCAGGGGCCGGGGGGGCCCAACAGATACGCAGTATTTT,CASRGRGGPTDTQYF
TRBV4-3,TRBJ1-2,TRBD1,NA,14,TGCGCCAGCAGCCTAACAGGGGGTCTCTATGGCTACACCTTC,CASSLTGGLYGYTF
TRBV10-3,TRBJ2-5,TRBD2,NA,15,TGTGCCATCAGAGCAGCGGGACTAGCGTCAGAGACCCAGTACTTC,CAIRAAGLASETQYF
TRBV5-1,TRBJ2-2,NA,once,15,TGCGCCAGCAGCTTGGCCCCCAGAAACACCGGGGAGCTGTTTTTT,CASSLAPRNTGELFF
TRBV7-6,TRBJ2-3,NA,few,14,TGTGCCAGCAGCTCCGAGGGAGGCACAGATACGCAGTATTTT,CASSSEGGTDTQYF
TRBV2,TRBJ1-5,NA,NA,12,TGTGCCAGCAGTGCTTTCTCCCGGGCCCAGCATTTT,CASSAFSRAQHF
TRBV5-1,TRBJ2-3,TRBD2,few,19,TGCGCCAGCAGCACGGAGACTAGCGGGGGGGCTAGGAGCACAGATACGCAGTATTTT,CASSTETSGGARSTDTQYF
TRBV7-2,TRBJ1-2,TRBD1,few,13,TGTGCCAGCACCCTAACAGGGGGCCATGGCTACACCTTC,CASTLTGGHGYTF
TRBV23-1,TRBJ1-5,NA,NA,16,TGCGCCAGCAGTCCGTGGCGGGACGGTACAAATCAGCCCCAGCATTTT,CASSPWRDGTNQPQHF
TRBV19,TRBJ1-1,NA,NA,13,TGTGCCAGTCTCCACCGGGGGAACACTGAAGCTTTCTTT,CASLHRGNTEAFF
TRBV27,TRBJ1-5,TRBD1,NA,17,TGTGCCAGCAGTTCGGGGACAGGGGGCTCGGTGAATCAGCCCCAGCATTTT,CASSSGTGGSVNQPQHF
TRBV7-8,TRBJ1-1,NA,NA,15,TGTGCCAGCAGCTCCCCGGCGGGCAAGAACACTGAAGCTTTCTTT,CASSSPAGKNTEAFF
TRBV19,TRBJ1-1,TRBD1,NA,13,TGTGCCAGTAGAGACAGGGGGAACACTGAAGCTTTCTTT,CASRDRGNTEAFF
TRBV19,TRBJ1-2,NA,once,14,TGTGCCAGTAGTTCTCAGGGGTGGTTGAATGGCTACACCTTC,CASSSQGWLNGYTF
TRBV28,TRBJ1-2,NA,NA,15,TGTGCCAGCAGTTTGGTCACAGGGTCATTCTATGGCTACACCTTC,CASSLVTGSFYGYTF
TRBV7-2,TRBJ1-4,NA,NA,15,TGTGCCAGCAGCTTTAGGGGACACTTTAATGAAAAACTGTTTTTT,CASSFRGHFNEKLFF
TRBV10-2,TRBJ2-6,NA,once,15,TGCGCCAGCAGTTCTGTCGGGTCTGGGGCCAACGTCCTGACTTTC,CASSSVGSGANVLTF
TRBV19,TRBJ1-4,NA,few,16,TGTGCCAGTAGTATTGGTATCCGAGCAACTAATGAAAAACTGTTTTTT,CASSIGIRATNEKLFF
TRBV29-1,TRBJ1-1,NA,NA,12,TGCAGCGCTGAGAAATCGGGCACTGAAGCTTTCTTT,CSAEKSGTEAFF
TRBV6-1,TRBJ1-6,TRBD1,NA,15,TGTGCCAGCAGTGTAAGACAGGGTGAGAATTCACCCCTCCACTTT,CASSVRQGENSPLHF
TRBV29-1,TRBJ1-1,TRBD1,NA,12,TGCAGCGTCGGACAGGGGAACACTGAAGCTTTCTTT,CSVGQGNTEAFF
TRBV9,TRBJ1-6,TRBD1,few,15,TGTGCCAGCAGCGTAGAGACAGGGAGTAATTCACCCCTCCACTTT,CASSVETGSNSPLHF
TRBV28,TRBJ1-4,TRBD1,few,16,TGTGCCAGCAGTTTAGCACAGGGGTTGGGTTATGAAAAACTGTTTTTT,CASSLAQGLGYEKLFF
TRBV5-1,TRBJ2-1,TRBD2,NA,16,TGCGCCAGCAGCTTGAATTCGGGGGGGTCTTACAATGAGCAGTTCTTC,CASSLNSGGSYNEQFF
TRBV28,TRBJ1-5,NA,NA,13,TGTGCCAGCAGTTATGACAGGAATCAGCCCCAGCATTTT,CASSYDRNQPQHF
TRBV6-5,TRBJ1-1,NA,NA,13,TGTGCCAGCGCCCAGGGGCGCGGGACTGAAGCTTTCTTT,CASAQGRGTEAFF
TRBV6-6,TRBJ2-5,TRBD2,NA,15,TGTGCCAGCAGTTACACAGCGGGGGGGCAAGAGACCCAGTACTTC,CASSYTAGGQETQYF
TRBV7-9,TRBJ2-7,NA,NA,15,TGTGCCAGCAGCACGGCCCCCAGGGGCTCGTACGAGCAGTACTTC,CASSTAPRGSYEQYF
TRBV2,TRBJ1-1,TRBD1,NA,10,TGTGCCATACAGGGGGTAGAAGCTTTCTTT,CAIQGVEAFF
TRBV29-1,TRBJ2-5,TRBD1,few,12,TGCAGCGCTACAGGGGGCGAAGAGACCCAGTACTTC,CSATGGEETQYF
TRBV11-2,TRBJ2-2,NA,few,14,TGTGCCAGCAGCGGTAGCGTTATCACCGGGGAGCTGTTTTTT,CASSGSVITGELFF
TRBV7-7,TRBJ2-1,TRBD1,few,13,TGTGCTAGCAGTAAGGGACAGGGAACGGAGCAGTTCTTC,CASSKGQGTEQFF
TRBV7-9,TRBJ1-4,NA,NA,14,TGTGCCAGCAGCTTAACCGGGACAACTAGAGGAGTGTTTTTT,CASSLTGTTRGVFF
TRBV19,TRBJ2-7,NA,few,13,TGTGCCAGTAGTATAGGAGAAAGCTACGAGCAGTACTTC,CASSIGESYEQYF
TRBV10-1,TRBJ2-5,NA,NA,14,TGCGCCAGCAGTGAGGAGTGGGCGCAGGAGGCCCAGTACTTC,CASSEEWAQEAQYF
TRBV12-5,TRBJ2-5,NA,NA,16,TGTGCTAGTGGTTCCGGTCCGGTGGCTAGTTCGGAGACCCAGTACTTC,CASGSGPVASSETQYF
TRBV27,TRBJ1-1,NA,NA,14,TGTGCCAGCAGAGCCCCGGGGATGAACACTGAAGCTTTCTTT,CASRAPGMNTEAFF
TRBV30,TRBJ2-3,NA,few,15,TGTGCCTGGAGGGAGGACAGTTTGCGCACAGATACGCAGTATTTT,CAWREDSLRTDTQYF